This TCR beta chain appears in the sequencing data of a study of blood T cell repertoires in COVID-19. The length of the CDR3 is 15 residues. V was shortened by 2 bases and J by 10 bases, with 15 bases between the two germline ends. Germline V gene sequence: CDR1 MDHEN, CDR2 SYDVKM. Generated by immunoSEQ multiplex PCR, the TCRdb table keeps only in-frame clones and is missing some. The sample consists of under 75,000 clones, approximately 80% of them appearing once. The chain links TRBV28 to TRBJ1-6, with D tentatively TRBD1 (5 bases). This TCR was sampled from a man aged 60 to 75 with acute or convalescent COVID-19. Source material: peripheral blood. This CDR3 reads CASSLRQGKGSPLHF. The DNA for the CDR3 is TGTGCCAGCAGTTTACGGCAGGGAAAGGGGTCACCCCTCCACTTT.